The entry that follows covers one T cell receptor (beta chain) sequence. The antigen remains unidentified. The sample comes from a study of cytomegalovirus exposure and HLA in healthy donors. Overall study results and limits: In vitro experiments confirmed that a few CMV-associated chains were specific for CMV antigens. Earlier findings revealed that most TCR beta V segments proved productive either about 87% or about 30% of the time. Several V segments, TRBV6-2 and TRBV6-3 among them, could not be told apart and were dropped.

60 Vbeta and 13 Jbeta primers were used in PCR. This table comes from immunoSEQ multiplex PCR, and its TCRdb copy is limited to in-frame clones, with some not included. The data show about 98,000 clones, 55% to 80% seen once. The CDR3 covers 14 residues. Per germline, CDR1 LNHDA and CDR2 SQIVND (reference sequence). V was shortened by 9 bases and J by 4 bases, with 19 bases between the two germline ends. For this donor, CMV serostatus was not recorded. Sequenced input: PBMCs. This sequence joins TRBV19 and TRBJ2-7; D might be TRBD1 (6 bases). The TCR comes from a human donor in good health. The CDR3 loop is CASRPTGMGYEQYF. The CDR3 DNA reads TGTGCCAGCAGACCCACAGGGATGGGATACGAGCAGTACTTC.